This T cell receptor beta chain emerged from a study of blood T cell repertoires in COVID-19. Study overall: Material from acute and convalescent COVID-19 was sourced from the United States, Italy and Spain.

As originally analysed: Counts of nucleated cells, estimated from reference gene primer amplification, were obtained. The data were produced by immunoSEQ multiplex PCR, yet TCRdb's version contains in-frame clones alone and is incomplete. The V and J calls and clone size are taken from that table; D and trimming were inferred from the DNA. The table records about 190,000 clones, 82% of them present only once. Seattle participants joined during active infection and were tracked over time. Trimming at V came to 3 bases and at J to 7 bases, leaving 9 bases not matched to a gene. The germline V gene has CDR1 KGHSH and CDR2 LQKENI. CDR3 size: 15 residues.

The V call is TRBV18, the J call TRBJ2-1, with 7 positions matching TRBD1. The sequence was collected from a woman aged 60-70 years with COVID-19, enrolled during active disease. Material: peripheral blood. As DNA, the CDR3 is TGTGCCAGCTCACCTCCGACAGGGTGGAATAATGAGCAGTTCTTC. Translated, it gives CASSPPTGWNNEQFF.